A single sample is the source of the 4 T cell receptor beta chains below, sequenced in a study of T-cell reconstitution after alpha-beta-depleted transplantation in children (TCRdb year 2016). The library was built by means of PCR. Sequencing was carried out with an Illumina HiSeq 2500. To normalize quantification of the TCRbeta repertoire, the TCR libraries were built with molecular barcoding that relied on unique molecular identifiers. Clones were called with MiXCR by TCRdb after fastp trimmed the public reads at Q25, and only in-frame beta chains were retained. A single entry per CDR3 protein holds the most common genes and DNA from its merged rows. The table for this sample lists 230,000 or so distinct CDR3 sequences; about 12% of them were counted only once. The biggest ten clones account for 2% to 3% of the sample. The sample consisted of PBMCs from the stem cell graft donor, taken from the stem cell graft. The receptors originated from a human donor who donated a stem cell graft to a child with acute lymphoblastic leukemia.

This clonotype was counted between two and nine times. The chain has TRBV7-9 and TRBJ2-2; 7 bases are a match to TRBD2. Per germline, CDR1 SEHNR and CDR2 FQNEAQ (reference sequence). The CDR3 runs 16 residues. V gave up 2 bases and J gave up 6 bases; unmatched junction bases: 9. CDR3 nucleotides: TGTGCCAGCAGCTTACGGCGGCGGGAGTTTGCCGGGGAGCTGTTTTTT. It codes for CASSLRRREFAGELFF.

This clonotype was found once. This chain connects TRBV7-2 to TRBJ2-7, with 9 nucleotides matching TRBD1. The CDR3 has 15 residues. Germline lookup yields CDR1 SGHTA and CDR2 FQGNSA. J gave up 2 bases and V 2 bases, and 4 bases lay outside the gene matches. The CDR3 coding sequence is TGTGCCAGCAGCTTATTCGGGACAGGGCCCTACGAGCAGTACTTC. The encoded protein is CASSLFGTGPYEQYF.

The chain uses TRBV20-1 and TRBJ2-7; perhaps D is TRBD1 or TRBD2 (5 bases each). This CDR3 spans 18 amino acids. Per the germline V gene, CDR1 is DFQATT and CDR2 is SNEGSKA (reference sequence). V lost 6 bases and J lost 5, with 32 bases in between. CDR3 region: CSAQSPGEAGTALNEQYF. CDR3 in DNA: TGCAGTGCCCAGAGTCCAGGCGAGGCAGGGACGGCTCTCAACGAGCAGTACTTC.

The gene calls are TRBV5-4 and TRBJ2-3, with 9 positions matching TRBD1. CDR1 and CDR2 (germline): SGHNT, YYREEE (reference sequence). The CDR3 contains 15 residues. Trimming took 3 bases from V and 4 from J; bases not matched to a gene: 6. The CDR3 protein is CASSWGQGSSDTQYF. In DNA, the CDR3 is TGTGCCAGCAGCTGGGGACAGGGAAGCTCAGATACGCAGTATTTT.